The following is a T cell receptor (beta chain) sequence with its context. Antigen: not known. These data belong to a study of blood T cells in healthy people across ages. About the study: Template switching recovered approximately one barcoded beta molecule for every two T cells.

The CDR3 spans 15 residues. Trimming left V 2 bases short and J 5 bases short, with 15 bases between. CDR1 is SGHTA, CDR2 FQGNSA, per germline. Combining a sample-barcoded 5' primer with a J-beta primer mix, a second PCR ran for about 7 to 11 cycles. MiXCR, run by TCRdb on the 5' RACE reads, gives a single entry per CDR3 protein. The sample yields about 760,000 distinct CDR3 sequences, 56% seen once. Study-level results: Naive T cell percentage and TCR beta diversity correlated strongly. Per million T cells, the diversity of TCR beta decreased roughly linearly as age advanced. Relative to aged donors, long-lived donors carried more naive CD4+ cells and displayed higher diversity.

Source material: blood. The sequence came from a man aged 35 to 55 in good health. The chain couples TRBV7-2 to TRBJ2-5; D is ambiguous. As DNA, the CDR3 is TGTGCCAGCAGCTTAAACGGTGTGGTTGTGGAGACCCAGTACTTC. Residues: CASSLNGVVVETQYF.